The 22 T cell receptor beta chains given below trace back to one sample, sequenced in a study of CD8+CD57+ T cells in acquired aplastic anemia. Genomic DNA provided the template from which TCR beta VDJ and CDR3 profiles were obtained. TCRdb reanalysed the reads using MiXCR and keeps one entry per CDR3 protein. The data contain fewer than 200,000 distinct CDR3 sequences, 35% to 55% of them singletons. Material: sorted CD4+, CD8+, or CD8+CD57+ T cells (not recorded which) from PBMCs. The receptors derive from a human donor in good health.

CDR3 region: CASSLIGGGYTF. CDR3 in DNA: TGTGCCAGCAGCTTAATTGGTGGTGGCTACACCTTC. This chain joins TRBV7-8 and TRBJ1-2; D gene ambiguous. V lost 2 bases to trimming and J lost 7 bases, with 8 bases between them. Germline values: CDR1 SGHVS, CDR2 FQNEAQ. CDR3 length: 12 amino acids.

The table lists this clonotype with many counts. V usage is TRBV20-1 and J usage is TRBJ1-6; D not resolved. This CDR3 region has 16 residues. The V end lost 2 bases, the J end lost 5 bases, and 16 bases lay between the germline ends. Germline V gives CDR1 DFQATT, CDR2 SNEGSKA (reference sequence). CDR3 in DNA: TGCAGTGCTAGAATTTTAAGGGATGGCGATAATTCACCCCTCCACTTT. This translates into CSARILRDGDNSPLHF.

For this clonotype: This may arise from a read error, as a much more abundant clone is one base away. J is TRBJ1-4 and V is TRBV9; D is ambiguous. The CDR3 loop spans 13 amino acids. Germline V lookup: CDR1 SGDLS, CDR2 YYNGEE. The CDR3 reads CASSAPMDEKLSF. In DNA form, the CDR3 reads TGTGCCAGCAGCGCCCCGATGGACGAAAAACTGTCTTTT.

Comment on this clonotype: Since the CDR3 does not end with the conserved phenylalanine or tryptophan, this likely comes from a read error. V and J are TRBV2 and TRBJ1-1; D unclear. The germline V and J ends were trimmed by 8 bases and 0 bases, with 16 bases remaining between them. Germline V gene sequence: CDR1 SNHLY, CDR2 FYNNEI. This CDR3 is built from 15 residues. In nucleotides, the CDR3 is TGTGCCAGCGGTACAGTTCGACACATGAACACTGAAGCTTTCTTA. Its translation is CASGTVRHMNTEAFL.

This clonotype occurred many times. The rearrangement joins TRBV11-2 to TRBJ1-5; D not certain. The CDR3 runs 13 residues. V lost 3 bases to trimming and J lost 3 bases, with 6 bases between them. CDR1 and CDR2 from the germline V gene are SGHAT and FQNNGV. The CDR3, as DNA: TGTGCCAGCAGCTTTGATCCCAATCAGCCCCAGCATTTT. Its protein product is CASSFDPNQPQHF. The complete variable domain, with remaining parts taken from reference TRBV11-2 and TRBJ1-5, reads EAGVAQSPRYKIIEKRQSVAFWCNPISGHATLYWYQQILGQGPKLLIQFQNNGVVDDSQLPKDRFSAERLKGVDSTLKIQPAKLEDSAVYLCASSFDPNQPQHFGDGTRLSIL.

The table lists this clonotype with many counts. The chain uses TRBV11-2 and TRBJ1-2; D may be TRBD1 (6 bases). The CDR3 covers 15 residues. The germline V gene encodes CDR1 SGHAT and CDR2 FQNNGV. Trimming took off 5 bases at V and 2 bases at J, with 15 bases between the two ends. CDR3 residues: CASSQFGQSNYGYTF. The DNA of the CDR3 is TGTGCCAGCAGCCAATTCGGACAGTCCAACTATGGCTACACCTTC.

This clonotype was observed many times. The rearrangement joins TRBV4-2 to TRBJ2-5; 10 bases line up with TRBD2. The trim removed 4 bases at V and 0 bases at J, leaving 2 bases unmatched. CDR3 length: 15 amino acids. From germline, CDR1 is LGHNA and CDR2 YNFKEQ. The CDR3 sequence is CASSPGLADQETQYF. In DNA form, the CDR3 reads TGTGCCAGCAGCCCTGGACTAGCGGACCAAGAGACCCAGTACTTC.

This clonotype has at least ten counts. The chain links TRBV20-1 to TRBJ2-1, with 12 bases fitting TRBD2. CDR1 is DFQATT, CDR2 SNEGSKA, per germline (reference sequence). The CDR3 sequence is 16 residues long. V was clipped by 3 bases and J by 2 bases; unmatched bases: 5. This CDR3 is CSARSLAGGTYNEQFF. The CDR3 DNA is TGCAGTGCTAGGTCACTAGCGGGGGGAACCTACAATGAGCAGTTCTTC.

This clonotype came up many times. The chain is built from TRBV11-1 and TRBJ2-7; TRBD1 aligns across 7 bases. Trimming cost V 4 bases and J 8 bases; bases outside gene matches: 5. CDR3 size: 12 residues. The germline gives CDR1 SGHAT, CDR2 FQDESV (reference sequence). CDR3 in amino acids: CASSWRQGQQYF. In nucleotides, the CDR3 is TGTGCCAGCAGCTGGAGACAGGGACAGCAGTACTTC.

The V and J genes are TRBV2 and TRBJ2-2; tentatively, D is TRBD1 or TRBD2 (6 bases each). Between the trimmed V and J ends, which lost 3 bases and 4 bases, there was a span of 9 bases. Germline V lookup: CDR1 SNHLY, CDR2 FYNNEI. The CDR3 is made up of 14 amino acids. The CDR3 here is CASSDRGGTGELFF. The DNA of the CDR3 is TGTGCCAGCAGTGACAGGGGAGGCACCGGGGAGCTGTTTTTT.

CDR3 bases: TGTGCCAGCAGCCCGGGGACTAGCGGGAGGCGGAAGGGAGATACGCAGTATTTT. This encodes CASSPGTSGRRKGDTQYF. The chain is built from TRBV11-2 and TRBJ2-3, with TRBD2 matching 15 bases. V was pared by 5 bases and J by 5 bases, with 11 bases of the junction left unmatched. Germline V gene lookup returns CDR1 SGHAT and CDR2 FQNNGV. The CDR3 is made up of 18 amino acids.

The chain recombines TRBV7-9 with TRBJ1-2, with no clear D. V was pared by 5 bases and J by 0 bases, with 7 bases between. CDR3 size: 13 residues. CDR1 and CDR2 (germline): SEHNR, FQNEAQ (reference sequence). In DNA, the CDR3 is TGTGCCAGCAGCAGCACTGCTAACTATGGCTACACCTTC. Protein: CASSSTANYGYTF.

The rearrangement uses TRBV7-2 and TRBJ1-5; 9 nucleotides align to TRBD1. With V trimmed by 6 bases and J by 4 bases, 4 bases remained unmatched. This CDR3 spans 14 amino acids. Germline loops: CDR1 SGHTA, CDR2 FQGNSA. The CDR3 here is CASRRTGANQPQHF. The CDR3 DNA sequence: TGTGCCAGCAGAAGGACAGGGGCTAATCAGCCCCAGCATTTT.

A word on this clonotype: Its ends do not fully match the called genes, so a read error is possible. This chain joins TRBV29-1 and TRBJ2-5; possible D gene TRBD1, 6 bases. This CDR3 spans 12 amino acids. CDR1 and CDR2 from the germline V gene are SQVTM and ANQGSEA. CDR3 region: CAWSSGVETQYF. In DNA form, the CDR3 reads TGTGCCTGGAGTTCAGGGGTAGAGACCCAGTACTTC.

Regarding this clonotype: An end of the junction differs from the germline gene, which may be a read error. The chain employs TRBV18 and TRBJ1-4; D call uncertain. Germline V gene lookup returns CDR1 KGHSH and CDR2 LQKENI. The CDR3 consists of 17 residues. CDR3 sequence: CASSPRQADAVNEKLFF. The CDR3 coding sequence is TGTGCCAGCTCCCCACGGCAGGCAGACGCGGTTAATGAAAAACTGTTTTTT.

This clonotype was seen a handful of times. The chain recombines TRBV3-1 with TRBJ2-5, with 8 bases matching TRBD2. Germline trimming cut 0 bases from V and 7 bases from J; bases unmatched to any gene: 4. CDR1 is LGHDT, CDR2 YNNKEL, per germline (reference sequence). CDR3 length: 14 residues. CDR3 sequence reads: CASSQDQLAVTQYF. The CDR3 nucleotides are TGTGCCAGCAGCCAAGATCAACTAGCGGTGACCCAGTACTTC.

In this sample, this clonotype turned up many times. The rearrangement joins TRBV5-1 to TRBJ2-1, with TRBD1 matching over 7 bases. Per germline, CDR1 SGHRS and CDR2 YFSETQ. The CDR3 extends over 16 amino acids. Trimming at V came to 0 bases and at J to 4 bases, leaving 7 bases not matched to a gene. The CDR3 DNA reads TGCGCCAGCAGCTTGGGTCGGACAGGAAGGTACAATGAGCAGTTCTTC. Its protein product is CASSLGRTGRYNEQFF.

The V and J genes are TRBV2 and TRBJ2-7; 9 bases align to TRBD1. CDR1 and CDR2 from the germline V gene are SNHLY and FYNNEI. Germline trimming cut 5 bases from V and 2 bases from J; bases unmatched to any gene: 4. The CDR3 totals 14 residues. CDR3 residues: CASSLQGATYEQYF. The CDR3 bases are TGTGCCAGCAGTCTACAGGGGGCAACCTACGAGCAGTACTTC.

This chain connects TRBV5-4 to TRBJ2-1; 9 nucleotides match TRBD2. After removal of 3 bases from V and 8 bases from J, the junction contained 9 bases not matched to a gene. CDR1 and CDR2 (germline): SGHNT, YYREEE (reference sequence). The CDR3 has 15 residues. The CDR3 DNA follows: TGTGCCAGCAGCTCCAAAGTTAGCGGGGGCGATGAGCAGTTCTTC. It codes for CASSSKVSGGDEQFF.

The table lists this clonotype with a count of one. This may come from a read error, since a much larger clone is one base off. CDR3 loop: CGSRRTGLETQYF. For the CDR3, the DNA is TGTGGCAGCAGACGGACAGGGCTAGAGACCCAGTACTTC. The chain combines TRBV6-1 with TRBJ2-5; 8 nucleotides match TRBD1. CDR3 length equals 13 residues. The germline gives CDR1 MNHNS, CDR2 SASEGT.

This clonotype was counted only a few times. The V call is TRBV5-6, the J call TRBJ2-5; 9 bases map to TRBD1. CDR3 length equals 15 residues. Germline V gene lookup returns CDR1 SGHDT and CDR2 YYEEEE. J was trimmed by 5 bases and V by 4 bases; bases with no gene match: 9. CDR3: CASSPGTGKWETQYF. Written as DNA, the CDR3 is TGTGCCAGCAGCCCGGGGACAGGGAAATGGGAGACCCAGTACTTC.

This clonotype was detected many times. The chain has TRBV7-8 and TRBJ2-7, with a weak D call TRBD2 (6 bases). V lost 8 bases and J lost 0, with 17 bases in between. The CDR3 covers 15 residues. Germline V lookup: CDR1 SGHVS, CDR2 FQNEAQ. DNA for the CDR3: TGTGCCAGCGTAGACGTCGGGGGTAACTCCTACGAGCAGTACTTC. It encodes CASVDVGGNSYEQYF.